This is a list of T cell receptor beta chains from one sample in a study of cytomegalovirus exposure and HLA in healthy donors. Method: immunoSEQ multiplex PCR; TCRdb's copy keeps in-frame clones and lacks some. The data contain about 75,000 clones, roughly 78% of them singletons. Sequencing was carried out using PBMCs. The receptors were sampled from a man aged 18 to 30 in good health and CMV-seronegative. Each CDR3 is given with its conserved first and last residue. A D gene is named only where the DNA matches it firmly. The listing skips clone size in some rows; elsewhere it reads once, few, many or a size class.

once	TRBV7-2	TRBJ2-4	TRBD2	CASSLPTSGGNIQYF	TGTGCCAGCAGCCTACCGACTAGCGGGGGAAACATTCAGTACTTC
once	TRBV27	TRBJ2-2	TRBD2	CASSLGLAGNTGELFF	TGTGCCAGCAGTTTGGGACTAGCGGGGAACACCGGGGAGCTGTTTTTT
few	TRBV5-1	TRBJ1-5	NA	CASSFGYNQPQHF	TGCGCCAGCAGCTTCGGTTACAATCAGCCCCAGCATTTT
NA	TRBV30	TRBJ1-3	NA	CAWGGEEGPGNTIYF	TGTGCCTGGGGGGGAGAGGAGGGTCCCGGAAACACCATATATTTT
NA	TRBV27	TRBJ1-6	TRBD1	CASSTSGTGVTSPLHF	TGTGCCAGCAGTACTTCCGGGACAGGGGTTACTTCACCCCTCCACTTT
NA	TRBV5-4	TRBJ2-7	TRBD1	CASSYGQGRSYEQYF	TGTGCCAGCAGCTACGGACAGGGAAGATCCTACGAGCAGTACTTC
NA	TRBV6-5	TRBJ2-5	TRBD2	CASSYSRGGGGETQYF	TGTGCCAGCAGTTACTCCCGTGGGGGGGGTGGAGAGACCCAGTACTTC
NA	TRBV28	TRBJ2-3	NA	CASSDSGSTDTQYF	TGTGCCAGCAGCGACTCTGGCTCAACAGATACGCAGTATTTT
NA	TRBV2	TRBJ1-1	TRBD1	CASSEGTGVYRAFF	TGTGCCAGCAGTGAAGGGACAGGGGTCTATAGGGCTTTCTTT
NA	TRBV6-1	TRBJ1-3	NA	CASSPAPGAGNTIYF	TGTGCCAGCAGCCCCGCCCCAGGGGCCGGAAACACCATATATTTT